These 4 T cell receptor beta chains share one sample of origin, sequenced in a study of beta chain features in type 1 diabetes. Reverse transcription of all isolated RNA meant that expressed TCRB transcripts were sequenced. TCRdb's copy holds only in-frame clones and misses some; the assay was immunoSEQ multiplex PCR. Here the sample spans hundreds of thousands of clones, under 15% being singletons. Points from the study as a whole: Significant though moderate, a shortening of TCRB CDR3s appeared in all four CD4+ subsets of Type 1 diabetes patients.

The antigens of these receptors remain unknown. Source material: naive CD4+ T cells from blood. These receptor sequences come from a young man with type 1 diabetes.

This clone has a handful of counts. For the CDR3, the DNA is TGTGCCAGCAGCTTTCCGGGGACCAGCTCCTACGAGCAGTACTTC. Its protein product is CASSFPGTSSYEQYF. The chain recombines TRBV11-2 with TRBJ2-7; either TRBD1 or TRBD2 may fit D (5 bases each). The V and J ends lost 3 bases and 0 bases respectively, with 12 bases between them. The germline CDR1 and CDR2 sequences are SGHAT and FQNNGV. The CDR3 covers 15 residues.

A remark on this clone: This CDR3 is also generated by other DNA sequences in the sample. The CDR3 DNA follows: TGTGCCAGCAGCTCAGGACGGAATGAGCAGTTCTTC. As protein: CASSSGRNEQFF. The gene calls are TRBV6-6 and TRBJ2-1; D gene ambiguous. CDR3 length: 12 amino acids. Germline loops: CDR1 MNHNY, CDR2 SVGAGI (reference sequence). V was clipped by 6 bases and J by 7 bases, with 10 bases between them.

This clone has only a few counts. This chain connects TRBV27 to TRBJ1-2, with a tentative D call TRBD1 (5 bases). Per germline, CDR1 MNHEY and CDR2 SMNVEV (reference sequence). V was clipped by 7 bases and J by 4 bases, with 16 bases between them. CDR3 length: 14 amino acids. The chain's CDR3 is CASTPRGSGYGYTF. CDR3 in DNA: TGTGCCAGCACCCCACGGGGCAGTGGCTATGGCTACACCTTC.

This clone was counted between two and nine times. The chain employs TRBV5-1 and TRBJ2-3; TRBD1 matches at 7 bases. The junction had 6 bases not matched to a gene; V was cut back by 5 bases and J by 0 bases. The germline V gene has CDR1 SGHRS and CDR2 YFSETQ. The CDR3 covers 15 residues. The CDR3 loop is CASRRGQTSTDTQYF. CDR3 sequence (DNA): TGCGCCAGCAGACGGGGACAGACTAGCACAGATACGCAGTATTTT.